This entry concerns a single T cell receptor beta chain. The antigen is undetermined. These data belong to a study of cytomegalovirus exposure and HLA in healthy donors. Study conclusions and caveats: Rarity held for most TCR sequences, but there were some public TCRs that occurred in many donors. Roughly uniform depth of sequencing across donors was assumed in presence/absence analyses.

CDR1 is MNHEY, CDR2 SMNVEV, per germline (reference sequence). The CDR3 is 15 amino acids. The V segment lost 6 bases and the J segment 1 base; nucleotides outside the gene matches: 5. The PCR employed 60 Vbeta primers together with 13 Jbeta primers. Sequenced by immunoSEQ multiplex PCR; TCRdb stores in-frame clones only, minus some. Of roughly 120,000 clones detected, about 78% appear once; the ten largest clones hold approximately 5%. The receptor comes from a woman aged 30 to 39 in good health and CMV-seropositive. Source material: PBMCs. The V call is TRBV27, the J call TRBJ2-1; 8 bases fit TRBD1. CDR3 coding DNA: TGTGCCAGCAGCCCCGGGACAGGTTCCTACAATGAGCAGTTCTTC. Encoded protein: CASSPGTGSYNEQFF.